This entry lists 26 T cell receptor beta chains sequenced from one sample in a study of blood T cell repertoires in COVID-19. This table comes from immunoSEQ multiplex PCR, and its TCRdb copy is limited to in-frame clones, with some not included. Of approximately 76,000 clones in the sample, around 88% were seen once. Material: peripheral blood. These receptors were collected from a man aged 30 to 45 with acute or convalescent COVID-19.

The chain carries TRBV4-3 and TRBJ2-1; 10 nucleotides align to TRBD2. Unmatched junction bases numbered 12, after V lost 0 bases and J lost 7 bases. The CDR3 is made up of 18 amino acids. Per the germline V gene, CDR1 is LGHNA and CDR2 is YSLEER. The CDR3 region is CASSQDWAAGTSVNEQFF. CDR3 DNA: TGCGCCAGCAGCCAAGATTGGGCGGCCGGGACTAGCGTAAATGAGCAGTTCTTC.

This rearrangement joins TRBV27 to TRBJ2-1; 7 nucleotides agree with TRBD2. Per the germline V gene, CDR1 is MNHEY and CDR2 is SMNVEV (reference sequence). This CDR3 has 15 residues. The V segment lost 2 bases and the J segment 5 bases; nucleotides outside the gene matches: 6. DNA for the CDR3: TGTGCCAGCAGTTTAACGGCCAGCGGGAACAATGAGCAGTTCTTC. It is translated as CASSLTASGNNEQFF.

The gene calls are TRBV19 and TRBJ1-2, with D hard to call. The germline V and J ends were trimmed by 1 base and 2 bases, with 5 bases remaining between them. CDR1 LNHDA and CDR2 SQIVND come from the germline V gene (reference sequence). The CDR3 sequence is 13 residues long. This CDR3 is CASSIGGNYGYTF. DNA of the CDR3: TGTGCCAGTAGTATAGGAGGGAACTATGGCTACACCTTC.

The chain carries TRBV4-3 and TRBJ2-7, with D possibly TRBD2 on 6 matching bases. CDR1 and CDR2 from the germline V gene are LGHNA and YSLEER. The CDR3 extends over 15 amino acids. V was clipped by 0 bases and J by 4 bases, with 13 bases between them. The CDR3 nucleotides read TGCGCCAGCAGCCAAGAGATGCGGGGTGGGTACGAGCAGTACTTC. As protein: CASSQEMRGGYEQYF.

The V gene is TRBV6-5, the J gene TRBJ1-4; 8 nucleotides align to TRBD1. J lost 7 bases, V lost 7 bases, and 5 bases had no gene match. Looked up from germline, CDR1 is MNHEY and CDR2 is SVGAGI. The CDR3 extends over 13 amino acids. The CDR3 coding sequence is TGTGCCAGCAACGGACAGGGCCGTGAAAAACTGTTTTTT. It translates to CASNGQGREKLFF.

The chain joins TRBV9 to TRBJ1-2; D ambiguous. CDR1 is SGDLS, CDR2 YYNGEE, per germline. The V gene lost 3 bases and the J gene lost 4 bases, with 10 bases spanning the gap. This CDR3 is 13 amino acids long. The CDR3 spells CASSAPNTYGYTF. For the CDR3, the DNA is TGTGCCAGCAGCGCCCCTAATACCTATGGCTACACCTTC.

The chain employs TRBV30 and TRBJ1-3, with D hard to call. The germline CDR1 and CDR2 sequences are GTSNPN and SVGIG (reference sequence). The CDR3 has 12 residues. Trimming took 3 bases from V and 4 from J, leaving 7 bases between them. Here the CDR3 DNA reads TGTGCCTGGAGGGTGGGCGGAAACACCATATATTTT. This sequence encodes CAWRVGGNTIYF.

This chain's CDR3 is CASSPDRAGEQYF. The DNA of the CDR3 is TGTGCCAGCTCACCGGACAGGGCGGGGGAGCAGTACTTC. V and J are TRBV18 and TRBJ2-7; 8 nucleotides match TRBD1. CDR3 length equals 13 residues. Germline V gene lookup returns CDR1 KGHSH and CDR2 LQKENI. After removal of 3 bases from V and 7 bases from J, the junction contained 5 bases not matched to a gene.

The chain couples TRBV15 to TRBJ2-7; no firm D call. The length of the CDR3 is 13 residues. The ends were cut back, 10 bases at V and 2 bases at J, with 15 bases in the middle. Germline CDR1 is LNHNV and CDR2 is YYDKDF (reference sequence). The CDR3 protein is CAIRLLFTYEQYF. DNA for the CDR3: TGTGCCATACGACTGCTATTCACCTACGAGCAGTACTTC. Filled out from reference TRBV15 and TRBJ2-7, the complete variable domain reads DAMVIQNPRYQVTQFGKPVTLSCSQTLNHNVMYWYQQKSSQAPKLLFHYYDKDFNNEADTPDNFQSRRPNTSFCFLDIRSPGLGDTAMYLCAIRLLFTYEQYFGPGTRLTVT.

This clone showed up just once. This chain joins TRBV10-2 and TRBJ1-6; 8 bases are a match to TRBD1. The junction had 2 bases not matched to a gene; V was cut back by 5 bases and J by 8 bases. The germline CDR1 and CDR2 sequences are WSHSY and SAAADI. The CDR3 consists of 13 residues. Here the CDR3 DNA reads TGCGCCAGCAGTATGACAGGGGATTCACCCCTCCACTTT. Amino acid sequence: CASSMTGDSPLHF.

The rearrangement links TRBV27 to TRBJ2-7; D gene uncertain. There are 15 residues in the CDR3. The ends were cut back, 0 bases at V and 5 bases at J, with 14 bases in the middle. The germline gives CDR1 MNHEY, CDR2 SMNVEV (reference sequence). This CDR3 reads CASSLSLLGIDEQYF. For the CDR3, the DNA is TGTGCCAGCAGTTTATCACTGCTAGGCATAGACGAGCAGTACTTC.

The genes are TRBV3-1 (or the pseudogene TRBV3-2) and TRBJ2-1, with 10 bases aligning to TRBD2. Germline CDR1 LGHDT, CDR2 YNNKEL (reference sequence). CDR3 length: 13 amino acids. V trimming: 1 base; J trimming: 9 bases; junction bases outside the gene matches: 0. Here the CDR3 DNA reads TGTGCCAGCAGCCAAGGACTAGCGGGTGAGCAGTTCTTC. Amino acids: CASSQGLAGEQFF.

This clone showed up just a few times. J is TRBJ2-3 and V is TRBV29-1, with 7 bases that match TRBD1. The trim removed 4 bases at V and 4 bases at J, leaving 11 bases unmatched. This CDR3 contains 15 residues. Germline V gene sequence: CDR1 SQVTM, CDR2 ANQGSEA. CDR3 region: CSVGLTGTGPDTQYF. CDR3 bases: TGCAGCGTTGGACTGACAGGGACGGGCCCAGATACGCAGTATTTT.

This clone was detected only a few times. The chain couples TRBV2 to TRBJ2-2; D unclear. Germline V CDR1 and CDR2: SNHLY, FYNNEI. CDR3 length: 14 amino acids. Trimming stripped 6 bases from V and 1 base from J, with 9 bases between. CDR3 sequence (DNA): TGTGCCAGCAGCCGTTCCTTGAACACCGGGGAGCTGTTTTTT. Its translation: CASSRSLNTGELFF.

V is TRBV24-1 and J is TRBJ1-2; D perhaps matches TRBD1 (6 bases). Germline V lookup: CDR1 KGHDR, CDR2 SFDVKD. The CDR3 covers 15 residues. Trimming removed 5 bases from V and 11 bases from J, with 23 bases in between. CDR3 region: CATSAGSFGQQEYTF. The DNA for the CDR3 is TGTGCCACCAGTGCGGGGTCGTTTGGACAGCAAGAATACACCTTC.

This chain links TRBV21-1 with TRBJ1-1. TRBV21-1 is listed as a pseudogene. CDR3 length: 12 residues. CDR3 sequence reads: CASSTLECEAFF. For the CDR3, the DNA is TGTGCCAGCAGCACTTTAGAGTGTGAAGCTTTCTTT.

The rearrangement links TRBV24-1 to TRBJ2-1; TRBD2 matches 16 bases. From germline, CDR1 is KGHDR and CDR2 SFDVKD. V shed 3 bases and J 2 bases; nucleotides not matched to a gene: 9. CDR3 length: 20 residues. CDR3 bases: TGTGCCACCAGTGATCGTCCGGGACTAGCGGGAGGGCCAACCTACAATGAGCAGTTCTTC. It codes for CATSDRPGLAGGPTYNEQFF.

V and J are TRBV5-1 and TRBJ1-2; possibly TRBD1 for D (6 bases). V lost 0 bases to trimming and J lost 8 bases, with 11 bases between them. The V gene's germline CDR1 is SGHRS and CDR2 YFSETQ. CDR3 length: 13 amino acids. The CDR3 region is CASSLDREGGYTF. The CDR3 region has the DNA TGCGCCAGCAGCTTGGACAGGGAGGGCGGCTACACCTTC.

The chain carries TRBV9 and TRBJ1-2; tentative D call: TRBD1 (5 bases). V dropped 3 bases and J dropped 3 bases, with 9 bases sitting between them. Germline CDR1 and CDR2: SGDLS and YYNGEE. The CDR3 length is 13 residues. CDR3 region: CASSGGGDYGYTF. The CDR3 bases are TGTGCCAGCAGCGGGGGAGGGGACTATGGCTACACCTTC.

This chain connects TRBV28 to TRBJ2-7, with 7 bases aligning to TRBD1. CDR3 length: 14 amino acids. Losses at the gene ends were 6 bases for V and 3 bases for J; bases not matched to a gene: 8. Germline V gene sequence: CDR1 MDHEN, CDR2 SYDVKM. The CDR3 loop reads CASSPPGQSYEQYF. Written as DNA, the CDR3 is TGTGCCAGCAGCCCCCCGGGACAGAGCTACGAGCAGTACTTC.

J is TRBJ2-7 and V is TRBV10-2, with D perhaps TRBD2 (5 bases). Germline assignment: CDR1 WSHSY and CDR2 SAAADI. The ends were cut back, 5 bases at V and 3 bases at J, with 8 bases in the middle. The CDR3 loop spans 12 amino acids. The CDR3 region has the DNA TGCGCCAGCAGTACCGGAGGCTACGAGCAGTACTTC. It yields the protein CASSTGGYEQYF.

The V gene is TRBV4-2, the J gene TRBJ1-4; a possible D gene is TRBD1 (5 bases). The ends were cut back, 5 bases at V and 8 bases at J, with 9 bases in the middle. This CDR3 spans 12 amino acids. CDR1 LGHNA and CDR2 YNFKEQ come from the germline V gene. Here the CDR3 reads CASSDSPEKLFF. The CDR3 coding sequence is TGTGCCAGCAGCGACAGCCCAGAAAAACTGTTTTTT.

This chain uses TRBV9 with TRBJ2-1; TRBD1 might be the D (5 bases). Germline lookup yields CDR1 SGDLS and CDR2 YYNGEE. This CDR3 is 11 amino acids long. With 5 bases removed from V and 12 bases from J, the gap between germline ends came to 12 bases. The CDR3 sequence is CASSERQPQFF. DNA of the CDR3: TGTGCCAGCAGTGAGAGACAGCCGCAGTTCTTC.

This chain links TRBV7-2 with TRBJ1-2, with 8 bases lining up with TRBD1. This CDR3 is 14 amino acids long. J lost 8 bases, V lost 3 bases, and 8 bases had no gene match. Per germline, CDR1 SGHTA and CDR2 FQGNSA. CDR3 loop: CASSFTQGVGGYTF. The CDR3, as DNA: TGTGCCAGCAGCTTCACACAGGGGGTCGGGGGCTACACCTTC.

The chain couples TRBV6-1 to TRBJ2-4, with TRBD1 matching over 7 bases. The V segment lost 3 bases and the J segment 4 bases; nucleotides outside the gene matches: 0. Germline loops: CDR1 MNHNS, CDR2 SASEGT. The CDR3 spans 13 residues. The CDR3 loop reads CASSEGQKNIQYF. The CDR3 region has the DNA TGTGCCAGCAGTGAGGGACAGAAAAACATTCAGTACTTC.

V gene TRBV11-2 combines with J gene TRBJ2-7, with D possibly being TRBD2 (5 bases). This CDR3 region has 15 residues. The V gene's germline CDR1 is SGHAT and CDR2 FQNNGV. The ends were cut back, 1 base at V and 3 bases at J, with 13 bases in the middle. This CDR3 is CASSLGGSAYYEQYF. The CDR3 nucleotides are TGTGCCAGCAGCTTAGGCGGTAGCGCTTACTACGAGCAGTACTTC.